This T cell receptor (beta chain) is drawn from a study of monozygotic twins with inflammatory bowel disease. Unsorted whole blood yielded the total RNA, with T cells left unselected. CDR1 MNHEY and CDR2 SVGEGT come from the germline V gene. The CDR3 spans 13 residues. Template switching appended UMIs that held a 6-nucleotide sample barcode. TCRdb re-analyzed the 5' RACE reads; it lists each CDR3 protein once, without DNA. The sample includes around 97,000 distinct CDR3 sequences. V usage is TRBV6-2 or TRBV6-3 and J usage is TRBJ2-6. Sequencing input: blood. The source is a human donor with ulcerative colitis or Crohn's disease, or a healthy co-twin of an affected twin (not recorded which). The CDR3 reads CASSRSGANVLTF.